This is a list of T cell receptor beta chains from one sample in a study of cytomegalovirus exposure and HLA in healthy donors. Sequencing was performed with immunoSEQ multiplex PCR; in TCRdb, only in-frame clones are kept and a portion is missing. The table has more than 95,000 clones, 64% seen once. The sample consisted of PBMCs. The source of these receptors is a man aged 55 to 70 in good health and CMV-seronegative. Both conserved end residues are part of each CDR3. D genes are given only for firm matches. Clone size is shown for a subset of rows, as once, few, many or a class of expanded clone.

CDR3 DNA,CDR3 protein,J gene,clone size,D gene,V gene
TGTGCCAGCAGTTACTCCTCACAGGTAATAGAAGCTTTCTTT,CASSYSSQVIEAFF,TRBJ1-1,.,.,TRBV6-6
TGTGCCAGCTCACCAAGGGGGGGACAGGGGGTGACGAACACTGAAGCTTTCTTT,CASSPRGGQGVTNTEAFF,TRBJ1-1,.,TRBD1,TRBV18
TGTGCCAGCAGGCGGGGAATTGGCTTTAATTCACCCCTCCACTTT,CASRRGIGFNSPLHF,TRBJ1-6,.,.,TRBV6-5
TGTGCCAGCAGCAGCCCCGGGATTAATACGCAGTATTTT,CASSSPGINTQYF,TRBJ2-3,few,.,TRBV7-2
TGCGCCAGCAGCTTGAACGGTCCCTACAATGAGCAGTTCTTC,CASSLNGPYNEQFF,TRBJ2-1,.,.,TRBV5-1
TGCAGTGCTAGTCTGGACAACGAGCAGTACTTC,CSASLDNEQYF,TRBJ2-7,.,.,TRBV20-1
TGTGCCAGCAGCTTATTCACGAGCGCGGAGACCCAGTACTTC,CASSLFTSAETQYF,TRBJ2-5,few,.,TRBV7-2
TGTGCCAGCAGCTTTGGACTAGCGGGAGCGGCCTACGAGCAGTACTTC,CASSFGLAGAAYEQYF,TRBJ2-7,.,TRBD2,TRBV7-9
TGTGCCAGCAGTCCAGACAGTAGGTTCTACAATGAGCAGTTCTTC,CASSPDSRFYNEQFF,TRBJ2-1,once,.,TRBV28
TGCGCCAGCAGCGAGAACAGCCTTTCCTACGAGCAGTACTTC,CASSENSLSYEQYF,TRBJ2-7,few,.,TRBV5-1
TGTGCCAGCAGTTACCAGACAGGGGGTGGTTCCTACGAGCAGTACTTC,CASSYQTGGGSYEQYF,TRBJ2-7,.,TRBD1,TRBV6-6
TGTGCCAGCAGCTTGGTGGGGGGTACCCTCTTAGAGCAGTACTTC,CASSLVGGTLLEQYF,TRBJ2-5,.,.,TRBV5-6
TGTGCCAGCAGTTCGACAGGGGAAGGAAACACCATATATTTT,CASSSTGEGNTIYF,TRBJ1-3,.,TRBD1,TRBV28
TGCGCCAGCAGCTCGACCGGGACTAGCGGTGTCTATGAGCAGTTCTTC,CASSSTGTSGVYEQFF,TRBJ2-1,.,TRBD2,TRBV5-1
TGTGCCAGCAGCCCCCGGGACTTTGTTACGGGCGAGCAGTACTTC,CASSPRDFVTGEQYF,TRBJ2-7,.,.,TRBV9
TGTGCCAGCAGCGTAGCTGCGGTTAGCGGGGGGGCAAGTGAGACCCAGTACTTC,CASSVAAVSGGASETQYF,TRBJ2-5,few,TRBD2,TRBV9
TGCGCCAGCAGGTTAAGCACAGATACGCAGTATTTT,CASRLSTDTQYF,TRBJ2-3,.,.,TRBV5-1
TGTGCCAGCAGCTTGGGACAGGGGGTTAACTATGGCTACACCTTC,CASSLGQGVNYGYTF,TRBJ1-2,.,TRBD1,TRBV5-5
TGTGCCAGCAGTCCGTGGACTAGCCGGACAGATACGCAGTATTTT,CASSPWTSRTDTQYF,TRBJ2-3,few,TRBD2,TRBV6-5
TGTGCCAGCAGTCGAAGCCCGACAGGATTTGAAGAAAAACTGTTTTTT,CASSRSPTGFEEKLFF,TRBJ1-4,.,.,TRBV2
TGTGCCAGCAGTGAACAAACGGGACTTCGGGGAACAGATACGCAGTATTTT,CASSEQTGLRGTDTQYF,TRBJ2-3,.,.,TRBV2
TGTGCCAGCAGCCCCGACAGGGAGAGTGAAAAACTGTTTTTT,CASSPDRESEKLFF,TRBJ1-4,.,TRBD1,TRBV28
TGTGCCAGCAGTGTTAGCGAACACTATGGCTACACCTTC,CASSVSEHYGYTF,TRBJ1-2,.,.,TRBV2
TGTGCCAGCAGGGGACTCGGGGGGTTGGAGACCCAGTACTTC,CASRGLGGLETQYF,TRBJ2-5,few,TRBD2,TRBV2
TGTGCCAGCAGCTTGGCGGACAGAAGGAACACTGAAGCTTTCTTT,CASSLADRRNTEAFF,TRBJ1-1,few,.,TRBV5-6
TGTGCCAGCAGCCCTCAACAACCCGGGACAGCTGAAGCTTTCTTT,CASSPQQPGTAEAFF,TRBJ1-1,few,TRBD1,TRBV28
TGTGCCAGTACTAATAACAGGGTCAATCCTGAAGCTTTCTTT,CASTNNRVNPEAFF,TRBJ1-1,few,.,TRBV7-2
TGTGCCAGCAGCTTGGCCCCGGGGGGGCTCAACGAGCAGTACTTC,CASSLAPGGLNEQYF,TRBJ2-7,.,TRBD2,TRBV5-4
TGTGCCAGAACGAAACAGGGGAGAAAGGATAGGGCCCAGCATTTT,CARTKQGRKDRAQHF,TRBJ1-5,.,TRBD1,TRBV19
TGTGCCAGCAGTTTCGTGGGGGGGCCAGTTTACGAGCAGTACTTC,CASSFVGGPVYEQYF,TRBJ2-7,.,.,TRBV28
TGTGCCAGCAGCTTGGAACCCTCCGGGTTTGGAGGAGCTTTCTTT,CASSLEPSGFGGAFF,TRBJ1-1,few,.,TRBV11-2
TGCGCCAGCAGCTTGCGGGGGGGACAGCTCCAAGAGACCCAGTACTTC,CASSLRGGQLQETQYF,TRBJ2-5,.,.,TRBV5-1
TGTGCCAGCAGCTTGGGGGGATGGCAGTTCTTC,CASSLGGWQFF,TRBJ2-1,.,.,TRBV11-3
TGCGCCAGCAGCTTGCGTCCCTCCTACGAGCAGTACTTC,CASSLRPSYEQYF,TRBJ2-7,.,.,TRBV5-1
TGTGCCAGCAGTGAACTAGCGGGGGCCTACAATGAGCAGTTCTTC,CASSELAGAYNEQFF,TRBJ2-1,few,TRBD2,TRBV6-1
TGTGCCAGCAGCGTAGTTGGGGCCGAGGAGACCCAGTACTTC,CASSVVGAEETQYF,TRBJ2-5,few,.,TRBV9
TGTGCCAGCAGCCAAGATGGCGGGAGGGCGGATACGCAGTATTTT,CASSQDGGRADTQYF,TRBJ2-3,.,TRBD2,TRBV4-2
TGTGCCAGCAGCTTGGCCGGGAGGGAGGGTGAAAAACTGTTTTTT,CASSLAGREGEKLFF,TRBJ1-4,once,.,TRBV5-5
TGTGCCAGCAGCCTAAACCAGGGTACCCACGAGCAGTACTTC,CASSLNQGTHEQYF,TRBJ2-7,few,.,TRBV11-1
TGTGCCAGCAGCGTGGGGGACAGGATTTTAGAGTATGGCTACACCTTC,CASSVGDRILEYGYTF,TRBJ1-2,.,TRBD1,TRBV9
TGTGCCTGGAGTGTCGATCCTCAGGGGGAAAAACTGTTTTTT,CAWSVDPQGEKLFF,TRBJ1-4,.,.,TRBV30